This TCR beta chain was observed in a study of lymphopenia after photon versus proton radiotherapy. Germline CDR1 reads SGHNT; CDR2 reads YYREEE (reference sequence). This CDR3 has 15 residues. Trimming at V came to 3 bases and at J to 4 bases, leaving 5 bases not matched to a gene. Here immunoSEQ multiplex PCR was the method, and the copy in TCRdb shows in-frame clones only, minus some. The profile covers some 170,000 clones, with more than 85% appearing a single time and around 4.5% taken by the ten largest. This sequence was found in a man in his fifties or sixties with gastric cancer. The rearrangement links TRBV5-4 to TRBJ2-3, with 10 nucleotides matching TRBD2. The source was peripheral blood, collected from a patient treated with photon-based radiotherapy. CDR3 bases: TGTGCCAGCAGCTCCCTAGCGGGAGAGGCAGATACGCAGTATTTT. Protein product: CASSSLAGEADTQYF.